A single sample is the source of the 19 T cell receptor beta chains below, sequenced in a study of cytomegalovirus exposure and HLA in healthy donors. Primers: 60 Vbeta forward and 13 Jbeta reverse. Clones were read by immunoSEQ multiplex PCR, and TCRdb kept only the in-frame ones, dropping some. In the table there are 150,000 or so clones, 70% to 80% of which are singletons. Material: PBMCs. All receptors come from a man in his thirties or forties in good health and CMV-seropositive.

This chain connects TRBV29-1 to TRBJ1-3; no reliable D call. V dropped 0 bases and J dropped 2 bases, with 14 bases sitting between them. The CDR3 sequence is 16 residues long. Germline values: CDR1 SQVTM, CDR2 ANQGSEA. The CDR3, as DNA: TGCAGCGTTGAAGATGGCGCGGCTGGCCCTGGAAACACCATATATTTT. This gives the protein CSVEDGAAGPGNTIYF. Variable domain in full (rest from reference TRBV29-1 and TRBJ1-3): SAVISQKPSRDICQRGTSLTIQCQVDSQVTMMFWYRQQPGQSLTLIATANQGSEATYESGFVIDKFPISRPNLTFSTLTVSNMSPEDSSIYLCSVEDGAAGPGNTIYFGEGSWLTVV.

The genes are TRBV4-1 and TRBJ2-7, with TRBD1 matching 8 bases. Trimming took 0 bases from V and 4 from J; bases not matched to a gene: 17. Germline-derived CDR1 and CDR2 are MGHRA and YSYEKL. The CDR3 runs to 19 residues. This chain's CDR3 is CASSQDFSGGDRLNYEQYF. The CDR3 DNA follows: TGCGCCAGCAGCCAAGATTTTAGTGGTGGGGACAGGCTAAATTACGAGCAGTACTTC.

The chain is built from TRBV5-5 and TRBJ1-2; a possible D gene is TRBD1 (5 bases). Trimming shortened V by 4 bases and J by 5 bases, and 12 bases separated the two germline ends. CDR3 length equals 13 residues. Germline CDR1 and CDR2: SGHKS and YYEKEE (reference sequence). The CDR3 DNA is TGTGCCAGCAGCCCAGGGACTACTTATGGCTACACCTTC. It encodes CASSPGTTYGYTF. The full variable domain, completed using reference TRBV5-5 and TRBJ1-2, is DAGVTQSPTHLIKTRGQQVTLRCSPISGHKSVSWYQQVLGQGPQFIFQYYEKEERGRGNFPDRFSARQFPNYSSELNVNALLLGDSALYLCASSPGTTYGYTFGSGTRLTVV.

This rearrangement joins TRBV7-3 to TRBJ2-2; D is undetermined. This CDR3 comprises 16 residues. Trimming cost V 2 bases and J 0 bases, with 10 bases left between them. CDR1 and CDR2 from the germline V gene are SGHTA and FQGTGA. The CDR3 bases are TGTGCCAGCAGCTTACTCGGTAGCTCGAACACCGGGGAGCTGTTTTTT. The encoded protein is CASSLLGSSNTGELFF.

The chain has TRBV6-1 and TRBJ2-7; D uncertain. Deletions cut 2 bases from V and 7 bases from J, with 27 bases between. Germline CDR1 is MNHNS and CDR2 is SASEGT. This CDR3 comprises 18 residues. CDR3 nucleotides: TGTGCCAGCAGTGAACCTAGACCAGATCTGGCCTTTTTCAGTGAGCAGTACTTC. This sequence encodes CASSEPRPDLAFFSEQYF.

The chain combines TRBV4-2 with TRBJ2-1, with 7 bases matching TRBD2. V lost 0 bases to trimming and J lost 5 bases; unmatched junction nucleotides: 4. CDR3 length equals 15 residues. Germline values: CDR1 LGHNA, CDR2 YNFKEQ. CDR3 bases: TGTGCCAGCAGCCAAGATCGGCGGGGGAACAATGAGCAGTTCTTC. Translating gives CASSQDRRGNNEQFF.

Only one count was recorded for this clone. This chain uses TRBV11-2 with TRBJ2-7, with 8 bases matching TRBD2. Germline trimming cut 5 bases from V and 2 bases from J; bases unmatched to any gene: 8. CDR1 and CDR2 (germline): SGHAT, FQNNGV. The CDR3 spans 15 residues. For the CDR3, the DNA is TGTGCCAGCAGCCCACCGGCGGGAGGCCCCTACGAGCAGTACTTC. Encoded protein: CASSPPAGGPYEQYF.

V is TRBV5-1 and J is TRBJ1-1; possibly TRBD1 for D (6 bases). This CDR3 is 12 amino acids long. V was clipped by 4 bases and J by 7 bases, with 11 bases between them. Germline lookup yields CDR1 SGHRS and CDR2 YFSETQ. The CDR3 protein is CASSVGQNEAFF. DNA for the CDR3: TGCGCCAGCAGCGTCGGACAGAATGAAGCTTTCTTT.

V usage is TRBV27 and J usage is TRBJ2-5, with 8 positions matching TRBD2. Matching the DNA end better, TRBJ2-7 makes the J call doubtful. This CDR3 contains 14 residues. CDR1 and CDR2 (germline): MNHEY, SMNVEV (reference sequence). CDR3 nucleotides: TGTGCCAGCAGTTCCACTAGCGGAGGTTACGAGCAGTACTTC. This translates into CASSSTSGGYEQYF.

The rearrangement joins TRBV28 to TRBJ1-6; D perhaps matches TRBD1 (5 bases). The V and J ends lost 6 bases and 5 bases respectively, with 8 bases between them. This CDR3 spans 13 amino acids. CDR1 is MDHEN and CDR2 is SYDVKM in the germline V gene. The CDR3 nucleotides read TGTGCCAGCAGGTCCAGGGATAATTCACCCCTCCACTTT. Its protein is CASRSRDNSPLHF.

The V and J genes are TRBV10-3 and TRBJ1-1; no clear D gene. This CDR3 has 13 amino acids. With 4 bases removed from V and 2 bases from J, the gap between germline ends came to 8 bases. The germline V gene encodes CDR1 ENHRY and CDR2 SYGVKD. CDR3 region: CAISVQPNTEAFF. The CDR3, as DNA: TGTGCCATCAGTGTACAGCCAAACACTGAAGCTTTCTTT.

The chain is built from TRBV30 and TRBJ1-2, with D uncertain. V was trimmed by 0 bases and J by 13 bases, leaving 12 bases between them. Germline V gene sequence: CDR1 GTSNPN, CDR2 SVGIG (reference sequence). The CDR3 spans 11 residues. The CDR3 DNA sequence: TGTGCCTGGAGTGTTATTGCGTCGGTCACCTTC. Its protein is CAWSVIASVTF.

The gene calls are TRBV25-1 and TRBJ2-3; tentative D call: TRBD2 (5 bases). The CDR3 length is 13 residues. Between the trimmed V and J ends, which lost 6 bases and 6 bases, there was a span of 13 bases. Germline V gives CDR1 MGHDK, CDR2 SYGVNS. The CDR3 spells CASRDGITDTQYF. For the CDR3, the DNA is TGTGCCAGCAGAGACGGGATCACTGATACGCAGTATTTT.

The chain uses TRBV28 and TRBJ2-2; 7 nucleotides match TRBD1. Looked up from germline, CDR1 is MDHEN and CDR2 is SYDVKM. With 6 bases clipped from V and 2 bases from J, the junction kept 3 bases outside the gene matches. The CDR3 extends over 14 amino acids. The CDR3 sequence is CASRGTENTGELFF. The CDR3 DNA sequence: TGTGCCAGCAGGGGGACAGAAAACACCGGGGAGCTGTTTTTT. Full variable domain (missing parts from reference TRBV28 and TRBJ2-2): DVKVTQSSRYLVKRTGEKVFLECVQDMDHENMFWYRQDPGLGLRLIYFSYDVKMKEKGDIPEGYSVSREKKERFSLILESASTNQTSMYLCASRGTENTGELFFGEGSRLTVL.

V gene TRBV15 combines with J gene TRBJ1-2, with a tentative D call TRBD1 (6 bases). CDR3 size: 15 residues. The ends were cut back, 5 bases at V and 3 bases at J, with 16 bases in the middle. Germline CDR1 LNHNV, CDR2 YYDKDF (reference sequence). CDR3 protein: CATSESRGPYYGYTF. CDR3 DNA: TGTGCCACCAGCGAAAGCAGGGGTCCTTACTATGGCTACACCTTC.

The chain has TRBV29-1 and TRBJ1-2, with D possibly being TRBD1 (6 bases). This CDR3 contains 15 residues. Germline CDR1 reads SQVTM; CDR2 reads ANQGSEA. V shed 1 base and J shed 4 bases, with 16 bases lying between them. The CDR3 reads CSVEGEGGLSYGYTF. The CDR3 nucleotides are TGCAGCGTTGAAGGGGAGGGGGGGCTCAGCTATGGCTACACCTTC. The full variable domain, with the rest looked up from reference TRBV29-1 and TRBJ1-2, is SAVISQKPSRDICQRGTSLTIQCQVDSQVTMMFWYRQQPGQSLTLIATANQGSEATYESGFVIDKFPISRPNLTFSTLTVSNMSPEDSSIYLCSVEGEGGLSYGYTFGSGTRLTVV.

This sequence joins TRBV19 and TRBJ1-4; D gene uncertain. CDR1 and CDR2 from the germline V gene are LNHDA and SQIVND (reference sequence). This CDR3 spans 16 amino acids. Trimming removed 7 bases from V and 3 bases from J, with 18 bases in between. CDR3 amino acids: CASTSGVEVPNEKLFF. In DNA, the CDR3 is TGTGCCAGTACCAGTGGTGTTGAAGTCCCTAATGAAAAACTGTTTTTT.

The chain recombines TRBV11-2 with TRBJ1-1; D gene unclear. The germline V gene encodes CDR1 SGHAT and CDR2 FQNNGV. The germline V and J ends were trimmed by 4 bases and 1 base, with 13 bases remaining between them. The CDR3 covers 15 residues. The CDR3 DNA sequence: TGTGCCAGCAGCTGGTCCTCTCGCGGGAACACTGAAGCTTTCTTT. Its translation: CASSWSSRGNTEAFF.

The rearrangement links TRBV5-1 to TRBJ1-1, with 8 positions matching TRBD1. This CDR3 has 17 residues. Germline V lookup: CDR1 SGHRS, CDR2 YFSETQ. The junction had 15 bases not matched to a gene; V was cut back by 4 bases and J by 4 bases. This chain's CDR3 is CASSPTLQGARGTEAFF. The CDR3 nucleotides are TGCGCCAGCAGCCCCACCCTTCAGGGGGCTCGGGGCACTGAAGCTTTCTTT.